A single sample gave rise to the 24 T cell receptor beta chains below, sequenced in a study of a mutant IDH1 vaccine in newly diagnosed glioma. Time point: week 23, last vaccination. Vaccination comprised doses that each held 300 ug of mutant IDH1 20-mer peptide, plus topical imiquimod. The antigens for these receptors are not known. Assay: immunoSEQ multiplex PCR; the TCRdb copy retains only in-frame clones and omits some. The repertoire consists of tens of thousands of clones, with roughly 80% occurring once and the leading ten covering about 5.2%. The sample in question was PBMCs, obtained from a glioma patient whose treatment included an IDH1 peptide vaccine. The receptors originated from a man in his forties with glioma.

In DNA form, the CDR3 reads TGCGCCAGCTCAATAACCCCGGGCGCCGGGGAGCTGTTTTTT. This codes for CASSITPGAGELFF. The gene calls are TRBV5-1 and TRBJ2-2; no firm D call. The CDR3 totals 14 residues. Germline V lookup: CDR1 SGHRS, CDR2 YFSETQ. Trimming took off 7 bases at V and 6 bases at J, with 16 bases between the two ends.

The rearrangement uses TRBV7-9 and TRBJ1-6, with TRBD1 as a possible D gene (5 bases). The germline V gene has CDR1 SEHNR and CDR2 FQNEAQ (reference sequence). The CDR3 is 17 residues long. Trimming removed 5 bases from V and 8 bases from J, with 22 bases in between. CDR3 sequence reads: CASSLGVRMGTYSPLHF. The CDR3 nucleotides are TGTGCCAGCAGCCTGGGGGTGAGAATGGGGACCTATTCACCCCTCCACTTT.

The rearrangement links TRBV6-5 to TRBJ1-6; D might be TRBD1 (6 bases). CDR1 is MNHEY and CDR2 is SVGAGI in the germline V gene. The CDR3 covers 15 residues. With 2 bases removed from V and 7 bases from J, the gap between germline ends came to 12 bases. CDR3 coding DNA: TGTGCCAGCAGTTACCGGCAGGGGAGGAATTCACCCCTCCACTTT. Translating it yields CASSYRQGRNSPLHF.

The chain recombines TRBV19 with TRBJ1-6; a possible D gene is TRBD1 (6 bases). Trimming took off 5 bases at V and 6 bases at J, with 11 bases between the two ends. The CDR3 is made up of 14 amino acids. CDR1 is LNHDA and CDR2 is SQIVND in the germline V gene (reference sequence). The CDR3 coding sequence is TGTGCCAGTAGTGCACGGACAGCTAATTCACCCCTCCACTTT. Translating it yields CASSARTANSPLHF.

The chain joins TRBV4-1 to TRBJ2-2; D might be TRBD2 (6 bases). The germline V gene encodes CDR1 MGHRA and CDR2 YSYEKL. Trimming took 1 base from V and 0 from J, leaving 9 bases between them. This CDR3 contains 16 residues. The CDR3 DNA sequence: TGCGCCAGCAGCCAAGTCGCGGGGACGAACACCGGGGAGCTGTTTTTT. This sequence encodes CASSQVAGTNTGELFF.

This clone was observed a few times. This rearrangement joins TRBV6-1 to TRBJ1-5; D gene unclear. Looked up from germline, CDR1 is MNHNS and CDR2 is SASEGT. CDR3 size: 13 residues. V dropped 4 bases and J dropped 0 bases, with 4 bases sitting between them. As DNA, the CDR3 is TGTGCCAGCAGTGGGTCTAGCAATCAGCCCCAGCATTTT. This encodes CASSGSSNQPQHF.

The CDR3 is CASSRQSYNSPLHF. CDR3 nucleotide sequence: TGTGCCAGCAGTCGACAGTCTTATAATTCACCCCTCCACTTT. The rearrangement links TRBV6-4 to TRBJ1-6, with D perhaps matching TRBD1 (5 bases). The CDR3 is 14 amino acids. Per germline, CDR1 MRHNA and CDR2 SNTAGT. Trimming pared 5 bases from V and 4 bases from J, leaving 9 bases between.

V and J are TRBV4-2 and TRBJ1-4; TRBD1 matches 9 bases. The junction had 14 bases not matched to a gene; V was cut back by 4 bases and J by 5 bases. Per the germline V gene, CDR1 is LGHNA and CDR2 is YNFKEQ. This CDR3 is built from 18 residues. CDR3 nucleotides: TGTGCCAGCAGCCCGATCGGGACAGGGAACGAGGGGAATGAAAAACTGTTTTTT. Translating it yields CASSPIGTGNEGNEKLFF.

This chain connects TRBV4-2 to TRBJ2-5; 7 bases fit TRBD2. There are 18 residues in the CDR3. Germline V CDR1 and CDR2: LGHNA, YNFKEQ. The V segment lost 2 bases and the J segment 5 bases; nucleotides outside the gene matches: 17. The CDR3, as DNA: TGTGCCAGCAGCCAAACCCCCTCTGGGAGGGGAGGTCAGGAGACCCAGTACTTC. It is translated as CASSQTPSGRGGQETQYF.

V usage is TRBV7-2 and J usage is TRBJ1-3, with TRBD1 identical over 7 bases. V trimming: 5 bases; J trimming: 0 bases; junction bases outside the gene matches: 16. Germline lookup yields CDR1 SGHTA and CDR2 FQGNSA. The CDR3 is made up of 19 amino acids. CDR3: CASSLKGSGQLSSGNTIYF. CDR3 in DNA: TGTGCCAGCAGCCTGAAAGGCTCGGGACAGTTGAGCTCTGGAAACACCATATATTTT.

This clone was observed a few times. This rearrangement joins TRBV6-5 to TRBJ1-6; no clear D gene. Trimming removed 0 bases from V and 7 bases from J, with 13 bases in between. The CDR3 runs 16 residues. The germline V gene encodes CDR1 MNHEY and CDR2 SVGAGI. Here the CDR3 reads CASSYSRGGENSPLHF. The CDR3 DNA reads TGTGCCAGCAGTTACTCGAGAGGCGGTGAGAATTCACCCCTCCACTTT.

V usage is TRBV19 and J usage is TRBJ1-2; 8 nucleotides line up with TRBD1. V lost 4 bases, J lost 8 bases, and 15 bases stayed unmatched. The germline CDR1 and CDR2 sequences are LNHDA and SQIVND (reference sequence). The CDR3 is 16 residues long. CDR3 region: CASSRGTGLTTGGYTF. The CDR3 nucleotides are TGTGCCAGTAGTAGAGGGACAGGCCTTACTACGGGGGGCTACACCTTC.

The rearrangement joins TRBV5-4 to TRBJ2-7, with D uncertain. CDR1 and CDR2 from the germline V gene are SGHNT and YYREEE (reference sequence). V dropped 0 bases and J dropped 1 base, with 11 bases sitting between them. The CDR3 covers 15 residues. CDR3 loop: CASSLDRARSYEQYF. CDR3 sequence (DNA): TGTGCCAGCAGCTTGGACCGGGCCCGATCCTACGAGCAGTACTTC.

The chain links TRBV9 to TRBJ1-1, with 7 bases lining up with TRBD1. This CDR3 spans 14 amino acids. Germline V gene data show CDR1 as SGDLS and CDR2 as YYNGEE. Trimming removed 4 bases from V and 2 bases from J; junction bases left unmatched: 5. CDR3 sequence: CASSRDRTNTEAFF. The CDR3 DNA is TGTGCCAGCAGCAGGGACAGAACTAACACTGAAGCTTTCTTT.

Comment on this clone: One end of the junction fails to match germline, which may point to a read error. CDR3 amino acids: CAWSLISGSTIYF. The CDR3 DNA follows: TGTGCCTGGAGTCTCATCTCGGGAAGCACCATATATTTT. The chain has TRBV30 and TRBJ1-3; no clear D. CDR3 size: 13 residues. The germline gives CDR1 GTSNPN, CDR2 SVGIG (reference sequence).

The genes are TRBV19 and TRBJ1-1; a weak D match, TRBD1 (5 bases). Between the trimmed V and J ends, which lost 1 base and 3 bases, there was a span of 6 bases. Germline V gives CDR1 LNHDA, CDR2 SQIVND (reference sequence). The CDR3 runs to 13 residues. CDR3 nucleotide sequence: TGTGCCAGTAGTATAGCAGGGTACACTGAAGCTTTCTTT. Translating it yields CASSIAGYTEAFF.

The CDR3 nucleotides are TGTGCCAGCAGTTCCCTGACTAGCGGGGGACTCACAGATACGCAGTATTTT. Protein sequence: CASSSLTSGGLTDTQYF. This chain joins TRBV25-1 and TRBJ2-3; TRBD2 agrees at 12 bases. Germline V gene lookup returns CDR1 MGHDK and CDR2 SYGVNS. The J segment lost 2 bases and the V segment lost 5 bases, leaving 8 bases of the junction unmatched. The CDR3 covers 17 residues. The variable domain in full, completed from reference TRBV25-1 and TRBJ2-3, reads EADIYQTPRYLVIGTGKKITLECSQTMGHDKMYWYQQDPGMELHLIHYSYGVNSTEKGDLSSESTVSRIRTEHFPLTLESARPSHTSQYLCASSSLTSGGLTDTQYFGPGTRLTVL.

This clone was detected only a few times. The chain combines TRBV25-1 with TRBJ1-4; D gene uncertain. Trimming took 1 base from V and 4 from J, leaving 13 bases between them. CDR1 is MGHDK, CDR2 SYGVNS, per germline. The CDR3 runs 16 residues. The CDR3 sequence is CASSEFRGEGNEKLFF. The CDR3 DNA reads as TGTGCCAGCAGTGAATTTAGAGGAGAGGGTAATGAAAAACTGTTTTTT.

The genes are TRBV9 and TRBJ2-2; D is unresolved. Trimming took off 0 bases at V and 0 bases at J, with 3 bases between the two ends. Germline CDR1 and CDR2: SGDLS and YYNGEE. The CDR3 is 14 amino acids. The CDR3 coding sequence is TGTGCCAGCAGCGTAGTGTCGAACACCGGGGAGCTGTTTTTT. It yields the protein CASSVVSNTGELFF.

This sequence joins TRBV6-5 and TRBJ1-5; 7 bases are a match to TRBD1. J lost 2 bases, V lost 5 bases, and 0 bases had no gene match. Germline V lookup: CDR1 MNHEY, CDR2 SVGAGI. The CDR3 extends over 13 amino acids. CDR3: CASSGTGNQPQHF. In nucleotides, the CDR3 is TGTGCCAGCAGTGGGACAGGCAATCAGCCCCAGCATTTT.

V usage is TRBV19 and J usage is TRBJ2-1, with 12 bases that match TRBD2. J gave up 5 bases and V 3 bases, and 8 bases lay outside the gene matches. CDR3 length: 17 amino acids. Germline assignment: CDR1 LNHDA and CDR2 SQIVND (reference sequence). The CDR3 DNA reads as TGTGCCAGTAGTATCTTTACGGGACTAGCGGGCCACAATGAGCAGTTCTTC. Its protein product is CASSIFTGLAGHNEQFF.

The rearrangement uses TRBV13 and TRBJ2-5; D uncertain. The tail of the sequence fits TRBJ2-7 better, so the J call may be wrong. CDR3 length equals 14 residues. Germline V lookup: CDR1 PRHDT, CDR2 FYEKMQ (reference sequence). The CDR3 sequence: CASSVTLRGDEQYF. The DNA for the CDR3 is TGTGCCAGCAGCGTCACCCTTCGAGGCGACGAGCAGTACTTC.

The J gene is TRBJ1-2, the V gene TRBV2; TRBD1 matches at 12 bases. J lost 7 bases, V lost 7 bases, and 7 bases had no gene match. The CDR3 covers 14 residues. Germline V gives CDR1 SNHLY, CDR2 FYNNEI. The CDR3, as DNA: TGTGCCAGCAATCTGGGACAGGGGGCATTTGGCTACACCTTC. Residues: CASNLGQGAFGYTF. The full variable domain, its missing parts supplied by reference TRBV2 and TRBJ1-2, is EPEVTQTPSHQVTQMGQEVILRCVPISNHLYFYWYRQILGQKVEFLVSFYNNEISEKSEIFDDQFSVERPDGSNFTLKIRSTKLEDSAMYFCASNLGQGAFGYTFGSGTRLTVV.

The rearrangement links TRBV30 to TRBJ2-3; TRBD2 agrees at 9 bases. Per germline, CDR1 GTSNPN and CDR2 SVGIG (reference sequence). J gave up 8 bases and V 0 bases, and 15 bases lay outside the gene matches. The CDR3 runs to 17 residues. The CDR3: CAWSVETASGIWVTQYF. The CDR3, as DNA: TGTGCCTGGAGTGTAGAGACGGCTAGCGGGATTTGGGTTACGCAGTATTTT.